The rows below give T cell receptor beta chains drawn from one sample of a study of T cell responses to AZD1222 COVID-19 vaccine. Sequencing was performed with immunoSEQ multiplex PCR; in TCRdb, only in-frame clones are kept and a portion is missing. Of 120,000 or so clones detected, more than 80% appear once; the ten largest clones hold about 3.1%. The sample in question was peripheral blood, obtained on day 0 of AZD1222 vaccination. The receptors shown here come from an adult in good health. Both conserved end residues are trimmed from each CDR3. Fields, in order: D gene, J gene, V gene, CDR3 protein. A D gene is named only where the DNA matches it firmly.

NA | TRBJ2-1 | TRBV7-8 | ASSLINEQF
NA | TRBJ1-2 | TRBV28 | ASSLSLDSPSGYT
NA | TRBJ1-5 | TRBV7-2 | ASTLQGGLGNQPQH
NA | TRBJ1-1 | TRBV28 | ASSTSGRVNTEAF
NA | TRBJ2-2 | TRBV6-2/TRBV6-3 | ASSYSRLYTGELF
TRBD1 | TRBJ1-2 | TRBV9 | ASSEHGTGRFEGYT
NA | TRBJ2-1 | TRBV7-8 | ASSPRVKSSYNEQF
NA | TRBJ1-5 | TRBV6-2/TRBV6-3 | ASSILNQPQH
NA | TRBJ2-7 | TRBV4-3 | ASSQDGGSYDEQY
NA | TRBJ2-7 | TRBV27 | ASSLTGFYEQY
TRBD1 | TRBJ1-2 | TRBV28 | ATTPPDRPRYGYT
NA | TRBJ1-5 | TRBV7-2 | ASSPGTLNQPQH
NA | TRBJ1-4 | TRBV7-9 | ASSSSGQDTPREKLF
NA | TRBJ2-3 | TRBV6-2/TRBV6-3 | ASSYPRNGDTQY
NA | TRBJ1-1 | TRBV28 | ASSRGYVSDTEAF
NA | TRBJ2-1 | TRBV5-1 | ASSLPGGEQF
NA | TRBJ2-5 | TRBV6-2/TRBV6-3 | ASSYRRTEPGGTQY
NA | TRBJ2-4 | TRBV7-9 | ASSKGTGSRY
NA | TRBJ1-5 | TRBV10-1 | ASRPGRPDSNQPQH
NA | TRBJ2-7 | TRBV3-1/TRBV3-2 | ASSQDHSPYSSYEQY
TRBD1 | TRBJ2-7 | TRBV4-3 | ASSQGTGVYEQY
NA | TRBJ2-1 | TRBV28 | ASSLYLGDNEQF
NA | TRBJ2-1 | TRBV9 | ASALESYNEQF
NA | TRBJ1-6 | TRBV5-1 | ASSLTGVNNSPLH
NA | TRBJ2-5 | TRBV5-1 | ASSPGTKTEETQY
NA | TRBJ1-4 | TRBV4-3 | ASSPGRGWEGEKLF
TRBD1 | TRBJ2-5 | TRBV29-1 | SERDGTGGVETQY
NA | TRBJ1-1 | TRBV9 | ASSPPGRNTEAF
TRBD1 | TRBJ2-7 | TRBV29-1 | SVDIGTDSYEQY
NA | TRBJ1-1 | TRBV7-9 | ASSPPTGFGTEAF
TRBD2 | TRBJ2-1 | TRBV28 | ASSSQIQSSGSGRNEQF
NA | TRBJ1-2 | TRBV29-1 | SVEGRYGYT
NA | TRBJ1-3 | TRBV6-5 | ASTPIGGTGNTIY